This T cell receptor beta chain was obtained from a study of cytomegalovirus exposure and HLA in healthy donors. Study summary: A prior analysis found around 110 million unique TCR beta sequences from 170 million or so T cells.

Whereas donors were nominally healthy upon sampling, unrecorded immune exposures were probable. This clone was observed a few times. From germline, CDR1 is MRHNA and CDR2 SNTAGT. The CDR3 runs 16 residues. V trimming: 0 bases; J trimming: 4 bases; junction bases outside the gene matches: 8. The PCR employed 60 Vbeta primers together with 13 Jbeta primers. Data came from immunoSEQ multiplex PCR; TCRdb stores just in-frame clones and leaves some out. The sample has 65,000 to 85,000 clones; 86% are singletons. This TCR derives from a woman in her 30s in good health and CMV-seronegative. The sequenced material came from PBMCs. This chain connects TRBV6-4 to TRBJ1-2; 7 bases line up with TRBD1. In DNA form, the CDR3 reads TGTGCCAGCAGTGACTCAGAGGGGGCCGAAATCTATGGCTACACCTTC. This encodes CASSDSEGAEIYGYTF.